A single sample gave rise to the 24 T cell receptor beta chains below, sequenced in a study of human T cells and chemical hapten exposure. MiXCR, applied by TCRdb to the RACE reads, yields one record per CDR3 protein. The sample holds fewer than 85,000 distinct CDR3 sequences, approximately 10% seen once. Time point indicated: patch test 2, 6 weeks after DPC sensitization. Regarding treatment: therapeutic diphenylcyclopropenone sensitization with weekly scalp DPC. This specimen consisted of whole blood, obtained in connection with sensitization to the hapten diphenylcyclopropenone (DPC). These receptors originate from a man younger than 35 with alopecia areata. Some clones in this sample may be carry-over from other donors' samples.

This clonotype was seen many times. For the CDR3, the DNA is TGTGCCAGCAGTCTTGGAGCCCAAGAGACCCAGTACTTC. This encodes CASSLGAQETQYF. The chain links TRBV6-2 or TRBV6-3 to TRBJ2-5, with D unclear. The CDR3 runs 13 residues. CDR1 is MNHEY and CDR2 is SVGEGT in the germline V gene. The germline V and J ends were trimmed by 5 bases and 1 base, with 8 bases remaining between them.

This clonotype was observed a handful of times. The chain uses TRBV19 and TRBJ2-1; D is undetermined. Germline CDR1 is LNHDA and CDR2 is SQIVND (reference sequence). V lost 5 bases, J lost 2 bases, and 10 bases lay in between. This CDR3 comprises 14 residues. DNA of the CDR3: TGTGCCAGTAGTGCCCGAGACGCCTACAATGAGCAGTTCTTC. It translates to CASSARDAYNEQFF.

V and J are TRBV7-9 and TRBJ2-5, with D perhaps matching TRBD2 (5 bases). This CDR3 comprises 13 residues. Trimming shortened V by 3 bases and J by 2 bases, and 7 bases separated the two germline ends. Germline CDR1 reads SEHNR; CDR2 reads FQNEAQ (reference sequence). CDR3 amino acids: CASSFTGQETQYF. The CDR3 region has the DNA TGTGCCAGCAGCTTTACGGGACAAGAGACCCAGTACTTC.

This clonotype turned up a few times. This sequence joins TRBV19 and TRBJ2-7, with D hard to call. V lost 10 bases to trimming and J lost 4 bases, with 17 bases between them. Germline V CDR1 and CDR2: LNHDA, SQIVND (reference sequence). This CDR3 contains 13 residues. This CDR3 is CATPPYGKYEQYF. The CDR3 nucleotides read TGTGCCACTCCCCCGTATGGGAAATACGAGCAGTACTTC.

This clonotype turned up a few times. In nucleotides, the CDR3 is TGTGCCAGCACCGAAACAGGGGCCGGGGAGCTGTTTTTT. The encoded protein is CASTETGAGELFF. V gene TRBV7-7 combines with J gene TRBJ2-2; 7 nucleotides match TRBD1. Germline CDR1 and CDR2: SSHAT and FNYEAQ (reference sequence). This CDR3 is 13 amino acids long. Trimming at V came to 7 bases and at J to 6 bases, leaving 5 bases not matched to a gene. Variable domain in full (rest from reference TRBV7-7 and TRBJ2-2): GAGVSQSPRYKVTKRGQDVTLRCDPISSHATLYWYQQALGQGPEFLTYFNYEAQPDKSGLPSDRFSAERPEGSISTLTIQRTEQRDSAMYRCASTETGAGELFFGEGSRLTVL.

This clonotype was seen repeatedly, ten times or more. The J gene is TRBJ2-7, the V gene TRBV7-9; unclear D gene. The V gene's germline CDR1 is SEHNR and CDR2 FQNEAQ (reference sequence). The CDR3 totals 14 residues. Deletions cut 1 base from V and 6 bases from J, with 13 bases between. DNA of the CDR3: TGTGCCAGCAGCTTAGAGGGCCTCCGGGTCGAGCAGTACTTC. This sequence encodes CASSLEGLRVEQYF.

This clonotype turned up a few times. The gene calls are TRBV11-1 and TRBJ2-1; D gene uncertain. The V gene's germline CDR1 is SGHAT and CDR2 FQDESV (reference sequence). V lost 5 bases and J 10 bases, leaving 9 bases between the germline ends. CDR3 size: 11 residues. The CDR3 reads CASSLQIEQFF. The CDR3 region has the DNA TGTGCCAGCAGCCTTCAGATAGAGCAGTTCTTC.

This clonotype was observed a handful of times. This chain links TRBV12-3 or TRBV12-4 with TRBJ1-5; D is unclear. Deletions cut 5 bases from V and 0 bases from J, with 8 bases between. The CDR3 covers 14 residues. The CDR3 sequence is CASSPYNSNQPQHF. The CDR3 nucleotides are TGTGCCAGCAGTCCCTACAATAGCAATCAGCCCCAGCATTTT.

The V gene is TRBV12-3 or TRBV12-4, the J gene TRBJ2-1; possibly TRBD2 for D (5 bases). V was pared by 7 bases and J by 10 bases, with 17 bases between. The CDR3 is made up of 13 amino acids. The CDR3 reads CASIPIWTPEQFF. The CDR3, as DNA: TGTGCCAGCATACCTATTTGGACTCCCGAGCAGTTCTTC.

This clonotype turned up a few times. V is TRBV21-1 and J is TRBJ2-1. TRBV21-1 is described as a pseudogene. The CDR3 is made up of 10 amino acids. CDR3 nucleotides: TGTGCCAGCAGCTTCGCCGAGAGGTTCTTC. It codes for CASSFAERFF.

The table lists this clonotype with a count of one. This chain connects TRBV10-3 to TRBJ1-2; D not certain. From germline, CDR1 is ENHRY and CDR2 SYGVKD. The CDR3 totals 12 residues. V was cut by 8 bases and J by 3 bases, with 10 bases left in between. In DNA, the CDR3 is TGTGCCATCCGGTCCGGGGACTATGGCTACACCTTC. It is translated as CAIRSGDYGYTF.

In this sample, this clonotype turned up a few times. V gene TRBV28 combines with J gene TRBJ2-5; D perhaps matches TRBD2 (5 bases). V was trimmed by 7 bases and J by 5 bases, leaving 11 bases between them. CDR1 MDHEN and CDR2 SYDVKM come from the germline V gene. This CDR3 spans 12 amino acids. This chain's CDR3 is CASTPGNETQYF. CDR3 DNA: TGTGCCAGCACCCCGGGGAATGAGACCCAGTACTTC.

This clonotype was detected a few times. The rearrangement links TRBV20-1 to TRBJ1-4; D not certain. The CDR3 extends over 12 amino acids. With 6 bases removed from V and 13 bases from J, the gap between germline ends came to 18 bases. Germline V gene data show CDR1 as DFQATT and CDR2 as SNEGSKA (reference sequence). This chain's CDR3 is CSAPGRSLGLFF. The CDR3 region has the DNA TGCAGTGCCCCTGGACGGAGCCTTGGACTGTTTTTT.

This clonotype was observed a few times. This sequence joins TRBV29-1 and TRBJ1-5; TRBD1 might be the D (6 bases). The V gene lost 6 bases and the J gene lost 4 bases, with 19 bases spanning the gap. From germline, CDR1 is SQVTM and CDR2 ANQGSEA. There are 15 residues in the CDR3. The DNA for the CDR3 is TGCAGCGTCCGTAACTCCCACAGGGTTAATCAGCCCCAGCATTTT. Translation: CSVRNSHRVNQPQHF.

The chain carries TRBV12-3 or TRBV12-4 and TRBJ1-1; D may be TRBD1 (5 bases). The length of the CDR3 is 12 residues. Between the trimmed V and J ends, which lost 2 bases and 8 bases, there was a span of 9 bases. Written as DNA, the CDR3 is TGTGCCAGCAGTTTAATGGGGGAGGAAGCTTTCTTT. It codes for CASSLMGEEAFF.

This chain connects TRBV6-5 to TRBJ1-5, with D possibly TRBD1 on 5 matching bases. CDR1 and CDR2 (germline): MNHEY, SVGAGI. Trimming removed 0 bases from V and 5 bases from J, with 8 bases in between. This CDR3 comprises 14 residues. The CDR3 sequence is CASSYSGAHQPQHF. CDR3 in DNA: TGTGCCAGCAGTTACTCAGGGGCCCATCAGCCCCAGCATTTT.

Ten or more counts support this clonotype. V gene TRBV6-2 or TRBV6-3 combines with J gene TRBJ2-6; unclear D gene. The CDR3 is 15 amino acids. The V gene's germline CDR1 is MNHEY and CDR2 SVGEGT. Between the trimmed V and J ends, which lost 4 bases and 2 bases, there was a span of 9 bases. This chain's CDR3 is CASSFGIAGANVLTF. The DNA for the CDR3 is TGTGCCAGCAGTTTTGGGATTGCTGGGGCCAACGTCCTGACTTTC.

This clonotype came up a few times. The CDR3 bases are TGTGCCAGCAGTTACCCTAATTCACCCCTCCACTTT. It codes for CASSYPNSPLHF. The J gene is TRBJ1-6, the V gene TRBV6-5, with no clear D. CDR1 and CDR2 from the germline V gene are MNHEY and SVGAGI. Trimming took off 2 bases at V and 6 bases at J, with 2 bases between the two ends. The CDR3 has 12 residues.

This clonotype was counted a few times. This chain joins TRBV6-5 and TRBJ2-3, with a possible D match to TRBD2 (6 bases). Germline V CDR1 and CDR2: MNHEY, SVGAGI. This CDR3 region has 11 residues. V dropped 11 bases and J dropped 4 bases, with 10 bases sitting between them. The CDR3 bases are TGTGCCCGCGGGATTCCAGATACGCAGTATTTT. Encoded protein: CARGIPDTQYF.

The rearrangement links TRBV19 to TRBJ2-2, with 10 bases lining up with TRBD2. The ends lost 5 bases at V and 3 bases at J; junction bases unmatched: 6. This CDR3 has 16 amino acids. Germline V gives CDR1 LNHDA, CDR2 SQIVND (reference sequence). The CDR3 region is CASSGASGGHTGELFF. CDR3 DNA: TGTGCCAGTAGTGGAGCTAGCGGGGGACACACCGGGGAGCTGTTTTTT. Variable domain in full (rest from reference TRBV19 and TRBJ2-2): DGGITQSPKYLFRKEGQNVTLSCEQNLNHDAMYWYRQDPGQGLRLIYYSQIVNDFQKGDIAEGYSVSREKKESFPLTVTSAQKNPTAFYLCASSGASGGHTGELFFGEGSRLTVL.

The chain combines TRBV20-1 with TRBJ1-2, with 8 bases identical to TRBD1. The V and J ends lost 6 bases and 4 bases, in that order; junction bases with no gene match: 16. Germline values: CDR1 DFQATT, CDR2 SNEGSKA (reference sequence). The CDR3 spans 16 residues. CDR3 nucleotide sequence: TGCAGTGCCACCGCCGTGACAGGGGACATCCTCTATGGCTACACCTTC. This sequence encodes CSATAVTGDILYGYTF.

This clonotype was seen more than once but under ten times. CDR3 amino acids: CSARGTGLRNYGYTF. As DNA, the CDR3 is TGCAGTGCTAGAGGCACAGGGCTGCGGAACTATGGCTACACCTTC. The chain recombines TRBV20-1 with TRBJ1-2; a possible D gene is TRBD1 (6 bases). V lost 1 base and J lost 2, with 14 bases in between. CDR1 is DFQATT and CDR2 is SNEGSKA in the germline V gene (reference sequence). The CDR3 has 15 amino acids.

The chain is built from TRBV7-2 and TRBJ2-2; TRBD2 matches 9 bases. The CDR3 sequence is 16 residues long. The germline gives CDR1 SGHTA, CDR2 FQGNSA. Losses at the gene ends were 7 bases for V and 4 bases for J; bases not matched to a gene: 10. The CDR3 DNA reads as TGTGCCAGCATCCACGAGCGGGGGGCCTTCACCGGGGAGCTGTTTTTT. Protein product: CASIHERGAFTGELFF.

The table lists this clonotype with many counts. This sequence joins TRBV19 and TRBJ1-1; no reliable D call. This CDR3 comprises 15 residues. In germline, CDR1 is LNHDA, CDR2 SQIVND (reference sequence). V shed 0 bases and J shed 1 base, with 9 bases lying between them. CDR3 residues: CASSIEHRGNTEAFF. The CDR3 nucleotides are TGTGCCAGTAGTATAGAGCACCGCGGGAACACTGAAGCTTTCTTT.